The 4 T cell receptor beta chains given below trace back to one sample, sequenced in a study of blood T cell repertoires in COVID-19. Libraries were prepared by immunoSEQ multiplex PCR; TCRdb keeps only in-frame clonotypes and omits some of them. This table has about 250,000 clones, roughly 83% appearing once. Sequenced material: peripheral blood. These receptors came from a woman of 80 years or more with COVID-19, enrolled during active disease.

The chain links TRBV5-1 to TRBJ2-1, with 9 bases lining up with TRBD2. The ends lost 2 bases at V and 1 base at J; junction bases unmatched: 1. The CDR3 sequence is 15 residues long. Germline V gene data show CDR1 as SGHRS and CDR2 as YFSETQ. CDR3 protein: CASSLGLASYNEQFF. The DNA for the CDR3 is TGCGCCAGCAGCTTAGGACTAGCGTCCTACAATGAGCAGTTCTTC.

This chain uses TRBV5-1 with TRBJ2-5, with D possibly TRBD1 on 8 matching bases. The CDR3 extends over 15 amino acids. Per the germline V gene, CDR1 is SGHRS and CDR2 is YFSETQ. V lost 3 bases, J lost 3 bases, and 15 bases lay in between. In DNA, the CDR3 is TGCGCCAGCAGCTCATCAACAGGGGGGGAAGAGACCCAGTACTTC. Translation: CASSSSTGGEETQYF.

This clone was seen a few times. The chain has TRBV4-1 and TRBJ1-1, with D possibly being TRBD1 (5 bases). The germline V gene has CDR1 MGHRA and CDR2 YSYEKL. This CDR3 spans 21 amino acids. The V end was cut by 0 bases, the J end by 1 base, with 27 bases between. The CDR3: CASSQDRTKGGGLRRNTEAFF. The DNA of the CDR3 is TGCGCCAGCAGCCAAGATAGAACAAAGGGCGGGGGACTACGAAGGAACACTGAAGCTTTCTTT.

The chain uses TRBV25-1 and TRBJ2-5; TRBD1 matches at 9 bases. Germline V gives CDR1 MGHDK, CDR2 SYGVNS. The CDR3 is made up of 16 amino acids. V shed 3 bases and J 5 bases; nucleotides not matched to a gene: 10. The CDR3 loop is CASSDPGQGVGETQYF. DNA of the CDR3: TGTGCCAGCAGTGATCCGGGACAGGGCGTGGGGGAGACCCAGTACTTC.